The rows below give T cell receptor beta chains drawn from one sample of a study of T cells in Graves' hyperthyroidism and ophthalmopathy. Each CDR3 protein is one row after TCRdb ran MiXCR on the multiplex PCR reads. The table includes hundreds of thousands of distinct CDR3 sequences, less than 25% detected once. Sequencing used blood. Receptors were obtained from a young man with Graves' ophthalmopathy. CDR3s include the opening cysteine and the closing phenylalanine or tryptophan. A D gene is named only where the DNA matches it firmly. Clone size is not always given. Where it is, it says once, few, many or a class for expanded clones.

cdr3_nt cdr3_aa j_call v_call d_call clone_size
TGCAGTGCCTATGCGGGGCGGACCAGCTCCTACGAGCAGTACTTC CSAYAGRTSSYEQYF TRBJ2-7 TRBV20-1 NA many
TGTGCCATAGACAAGAGGGTTTACGCCCCTCCCACCGGGGAGCTGTTTTTT CAIDKRVYAPPTGELFF TRBJ2-2 TRBV7-2 NA NA
TGCAGTGCTAGAGACCCGGACGCCCGCCAGCAGTACTTC CSARDPDARQQYF TRBJ2-7 TRBV20-1 NA many
TGTGCCAGCAGCCAAGAGATTTATTCAGATACGCAGTATTTT CASSQEIYSDTQYF TRBJ2-3 TRBV3-1 NA NA
TGTGCCATCAGTGATCTGGGCACAGATACGCAGTATTTT CAISDLGTDTQYF TRBJ2-3 TRBV10-3 NA few
TGTGCCAGCAGCCCAGACGGGGGGCTGGATACGCAGTATTTT CASSPDGGLDTQYF TRBJ2-3 TRBV11-2 NA many
TGTGCCAGCAGCGGGAGTTTAGCCGAGCAGTACTTC CASSGSLAEQYF TRBJ2-7 TRBV5-4 NA NA
TGTGCCAGCAGCCCTTCCGGGACAGGGGGACCGGACGTCTTCACAGATACGCAGTATTTT CASSPSGTGGPDVFTDTQYF TRBJ2-3 TRBV25-1 TRBD1 few
TGTGCCAGCAGTCCCCACGGGACGGCCCTTGCAACTAATGAAAAACTGTTTTTT CASSPHGTALATNEKLFF TRBJ1-4 TRBV27 NA few
TGTGCCAGCAGTGAAGCGCGGGGGGACGAGCAGTACTTC CASSEARGDEQYF TRBJ2-7 TRBV2 TRBD2 many
TGCAGCGTGGGCCAGGGGGGAGGAGGAGAGACCCAGTACTTC CSVGQGGGGETQYF TRBJ2-5 TRBV29-1 NA NA
TGTGCCAGCAGCTTTGGTCCCACTGCAACGTACTTC CASSFGPTATYF TRBJ2-5 TRBV5-6 NA once
TGTGCCTGGAACCCCCTGCGGGTAACCCGCCCCGAAGCTTTCTTT CAWNPLRVTRPEAFF TRBJ1-1 TRBV30 NA NA
TGTGCCAGCGGCCTAGCGGGTGCCGGGGAGCTGTTTTTT CASGLAGAGELFF TRBJ2-2 TRBV7-3 TRBD2 many
TGTGCCACCAGCACAGACTACCGGGGGAACACTGAAGCTTTCTTT CATSTDYRGNTEAFF TRBJ1-1 TRBV15 NA many
TGTGCCAGCAGTGAGGTGACGGTGAACACTGAAGCTTTCTTT CASSEVTVNTEAFF TRBJ1-1 TRBV2 NA NA
TGTGCCAGCAGTTTATTTGTCCTTGGGCCTCAGTCTGGAGAGCAGTACTTC CASSLFVLGPQSGEQYF TRBJ2-7 TRBV12-3/TRBV12-4 NA many
TGTGCCAGCAGCGTAGGATTAGTATCCACCGGGGAGCTGTTTTTT CASSVGLVSTGELFF TRBJ2-2 TRBV9 NA NA
TGTGCCAGTAGGATCTCACCGAACACTGAAGCTCTCTTT CASRISPNTEALF TRBJ1-1 TRBV19 NA NA
TGTGCCAGCAGCGTGGCTCGGACAGGGAACACTGAAGCTTTCTTT CASSVARTGNTEAFF TRBJ1-1 TRBV9 TRBD1 few
TGTGCCAGCAGCTTTGGGACTTACTCCTACGAGCAGTACTTC CASSFGTYSYEQYF TRBJ2-7 TRBV11-2 NA many
TGCAGCGTTCTGGGCGGCGAGCAGTACTTC CSVLGGEQYF TRBJ2-7 TRBV29-1 NA NA
TGTGCCAGCAGCTTAGCGGCTACAGTTAATTCACCCCTCCACTTT CASSLAATVNSPLHF TRBJ1-6 TRBV7-2 NA few
TGTGCCAGCAGCTTATCTACTAGATGGCAAAGCTACGGCGCAGATACGCAGTATTTT CASSLSTRWQSYGADTQYF TRBJ2-3 TRBV7-2 NA NA